This TCR beta chain was observed in a study of T cell repertoires in cytomegalovirus infection. Study as a whole: Through public TCR beta signatures, both CMV infection and matching HLA type were indicated. Whole-study findings and limits: Cumulative frequency of public TCR beta families picked out carriers of CMV plus the relevant HLA. CMV-specific HLA-C-restricted TCR beta clonotypes dominated the ex vivo response.

This clonotype came up a few times. Its antigen remains unidentified. This CDR3 is built from 16 residues. Trimming took 5 bases from V and 0 from J, leaving 14 bases between them. CDR1 MDHEN and CDR2 SYDVKM come from the germline V gene. From the reads, TCRdb called clonotypes with MiXCR, one entry per CDR3 protein. The sample records 450,000 to 600,000 distinct CDR3 sequences, over 9% being singletons. Sequenced material: PBMCs. The sequence was collected from a human donor in good health (CMV status not recorded). Some clones in this sample may be carry-over from other donors' samples. This chain uses TRBV28 with TRBJ1-3; D ambiguous. CDR3 loop: CASSPSEGSSGNTIYF. The CDR3 DNA follows: TGTGCCAGCAGTCCCTCTGAGGGTAGCTCTGGAAACACCATATATTTT. Complete variable domain (other parts from reference TRBV28 and TRBJ1-3): DVKVTQSSRYLVKRTGEKVFLECVQDMDHENMFWYRQDPGLGLRLIYFSYDVKMKEKGDIPEGYSVSREKKERFSLILESASTNQTSMYLCASSPSEGSSGNTIYFGEGSWLTVV.